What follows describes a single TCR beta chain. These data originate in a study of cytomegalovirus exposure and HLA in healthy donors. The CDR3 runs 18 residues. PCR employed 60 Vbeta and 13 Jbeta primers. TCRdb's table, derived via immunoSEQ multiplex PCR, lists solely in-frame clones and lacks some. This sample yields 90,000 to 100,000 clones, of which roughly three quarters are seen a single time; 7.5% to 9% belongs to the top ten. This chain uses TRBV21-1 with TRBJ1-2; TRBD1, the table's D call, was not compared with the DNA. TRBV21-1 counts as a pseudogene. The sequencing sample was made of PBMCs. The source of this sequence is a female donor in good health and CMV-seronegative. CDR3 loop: CASSKRGQGATANYGYTF. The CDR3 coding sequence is TGTGCCAGCAGCAAACGGGGACAGGGGGCTACGGCGAACTATGGCTACACCTTC.